This passage covers 13 T cell receptor beta chains from one sample sequenced in a study of cytomegalovirus exposure and HLA in healthy donors. Vbeta (60) and Jbeta (13) primers were used in the PCR. Sequencing used immunoSEQ multiplex PCR; TCRdb keeps in-frame clones, though not all of them. The data contain around 160,000 clones, nearly 80% of them seen just once; the ten biggest clones take up under 3%. The source material was PBMCs. The source of these receptors is a middle-aged man in good health and CMV-seropositive.

This clone has just a few counts. The junction departs from germline at one end; a sequencing error may be responsible. V usage is TRBV7-2 and J usage is TRBJ2-1; 12 bases fit TRBD2. The germline V gene encodes CDR1 SGHTA and CDR2 FQGNSA. CDR3 size: 15 residues. The chain's CDR3 is CASSLAGGTYNEQFF. The CDR3 bases are TGTGCCAGCAGCCTAGCGGGAGGGACCTACAATGAGCAGTTCTTC.

The V call is TRBV19, the J call TRBJ1-2; unclear D gene. The V end lost 1 base, the J end lost 4 bases, and 10 bases lay between the germline ends. CDR1 and CDR2 (germline): LNHDA, SQIVND (reference sequence). The CDR3 length is 14 residues. Written as DNA, the CDR3 is TGTGCCAGTAGTATAGCATCCAGGTTCTATGGCTACACCTTC. Translating it yields CASSIASRFYGYTF.

This clone has just a few counts. The chain couples TRBV7-9 to TRBJ2-7; 7 nucleotides align to TRBD2. Per the germline V gene, CDR1 is SEHNR and CDR2 is FQNEAQ (reference sequence). The V and J ends lost 5 bases and 7 bases, in that order; junction bases with no gene match: 14. This CDR3 comprises 15 residues. As DNA, the CDR3 is TGTGCCAGCAGCCCGGGAGGCTACGGGGTGGGGGAGCAGTACTTC. Translation gives CASSPGGYGVGEQYF.

This chain joins TRBV27 and TRBJ2-1; 14 bases agree with TRBD2. V was pared by 7 bases and J by 9 bases, with 8 bases of the junction left unmatched. The CDR3 spans 15 residues. Germline lookup yields CDR1 MNHEY and CDR2 SMNVEV (reference sequence). CDR3 residues: CASTAGTSGSREQFF. DNA of the CDR3: TGTGCCAGCACCGCCGGGACTAGCGGGAGTCGTGAGCAGTTCTTC.

In its sample, this clone was seen once. CDR3 in DNA: TGTGCCAGCAGCTTAGGGGACAGCCATCCGAACACTGAAGCTTTCTTT. The encoded protein is CASSLGDSHPNTEAFF. The chain employs TRBV7-9 and TRBJ1-1; 7 bases fit TRBD1. The junction had 6 bases not matched to a gene; V was cut back by 1 base and J by 1 base. The CDR3 is 16 residues long. Germline CDR1 SEHNR, CDR2 FQNEAQ (reference sequence).

V gene TRBV5-4 combines with J gene TRBJ1-1; D remains unclear. Germline CDR1 is SGHNT and CDR2 is YYREEE (reference sequence). CDR3 length: 11 residues. V was clipped by 4 bases and J by 2 bases, with 3 bases between them. The CDR3 sequence is CASSLNTEAFF. The CDR3 nucleotides read TGTGCCAGCAGCCTCAACACTGAAGCTTTCTTT.

V usage is TRBV6-1 and J usage is TRBJ1-2; 9 nucleotides agree with TRBD1. Germline CDR1 and CDR2: MNHNS and SASEGT. This CDR3 region has 14 residues. J gave up 5 bases and V 4 bases, and 5 bases lay outside the gene matches. The CDR3 loop is CASSGTGDLYGYTF. The CDR3 DNA reads TGTGCCAGCAGTGGGACAGGGGATCTTTATGGCTACACCTTC.

The V and J genes are TRBV2 and TRBJ2-5; D is unresolved. V lost 4 bases and J lost 0, with 6 bases in between. This CDR3 region has 13 residues. Germline V gene lookup returns CDR1 SNHLY and CDR2 FYNNEI. CDR3 protein: CASSANHQETQYF. Here the CDR3 DNA reads TGTGCCAGCAGTGCTAACCACCAAGAGACCCAGTACTTC.

V gene TRBV2 combines with J gene TRBJ2-7; the D gene is possibly TRBD1 (5 bases). V gave up 3 bases and J gave up 3 bases, with 15 bases separating them. This CDR3 region has 15 residues. The V gene's germline CDR1 is SNHLY and CDR2 FYNNEI. The CDR3 sequence: CASSELRTLLYEQYF. The CDR3 DNA is TGTGCCAGCAGTGAGTTGAGGACACTGCTCTACGAGCAGTACTTC.

This clone was seen just once. The rearrangement joins TRBV19 to TRBJ2-7; the D gene is possibly TRBD2 (5 bases). The V and J ends lost 4 bases and 4 bases respectively, with 17 bases between them. The CDR3 is 15 residues long. Looked up from germline, CDR1 is LNHDA and CDR2 is SQIVND (reference sequence). CDR3 sequence reads: CASSNRDTGLYEQYF. In DNA, the CDR3 is TGTGCCAGTAGTAACCGAGATACCGGACTTTACGAGCAGTACTTC.

The chain is built from TRBV5-4 and TRBJ2-2; TRBD2 agrees at 12 bases. J gave up 4 bases and V 0 bases, and 4 bases lay outside the gene matches. This CDR3 is 17 amino acids long. Germline CDR1 reads SGHNT; CDR2 reads YYREEE (reference sequence). This CDR3 is CASSLGGLAGGTGELFF. In DNA form, the CDR3 reads TGTGCCAGCAGCTTGGGGGGACTAGCGGGTGGCACCGGGGAGCTGTTTTTT. Full variable domain (outside the CDR3, taken from reference TRBV5-4 and TRBJ2-2): ETGVTQSPTHLIKTRGQQVTLRCSSQSGHNTVSWYQQALGQGPQFIFQYYREEENGRGNFPPRFSGLQFPNYSSELNVNALELDDSALYLCASSLGGLAGGTGELFFGEGSRLTVL.

The J gene is TRBJ2-2, the V gene TRBV6-5; 12 bases are a match to TRBD2. The CDR3 sequence is 14 residues long. CDR1 is MNHEY, CDR2 SVGAGI, per germline. V shed 6 bases, J shed 8 bases, and the junction held 4 bases outside the gene matches. CDR3 loop: CASRSSGRVGELFF. CDR3 DNA sequence: TGTGCCAGCAGGTCTAGCGGGAGGGTAGGGGAGCTGTTTTTT.

This clone was observed a few times. The V gene is TRBV7-3, the J gene TRBJ2-7, with a possible D match to TRBD2 (6 bases). Trimming took 2 bases from V and 2 from J, leaving 13 bases between them. The CDR3 runs 15 residues. CDR1 and CDR2 from the germline V gene are SGHTA and FQGTGA. DNA of the CDR3: TGTGCCAGCAGCTTAGACGGGAGCCCAACCTACGAGCAGTACTTC. Translating gives CASSLDGSPTYEQYF.